This T cell receptor (beta chain) was identified in a study of blood T cells in healthy people across ages (dated by TCRdb to about 2015). With regard to the full study: In model experiments, roughly one uniquely barcoded TCR beta cDNA molecule per two T cells was captured by template switching. The donors were divided into four age groups: young (average around 16 years), middle-aged (approximately 42), aged (about 56) and long-lived (about 90). To avoid experimental bias, donors of different ages were distributed randomly across sequencing lanes. The study analyzed two additional independent replicas of 1 million unique cDNA reads from the same blood draw for two donors, one aged 18 to 30 and one aged 80 or older. Age-related changes in TCR beta repertoire diversity were measured in the study by deep sequencing normalized with unique cDNA molecular identifiers. What the work shows at the level of the full study, not this receptor alone: The long-lived group showed more naive CD4+ T cells, fewer expanded clones and increased TCR diversity than the aged group, suggesting age selection. Observed TCR beta diversity correlated strongly with the percentage of naive T cells measured by flow cytometry. As age increased, observed TCR beta diversity per million T cells dropped in a roughly linear way, and a significant reduction was already evident by age 40. Estimates of total diversity based on one million sequenced T cells were regarded as lower bounds and as underestimates. Because donor CMV infection status was unknown, age-related changes in expanded clonotypes were potentially confounded. Because profiling used bulk unsorted PBMCs, naive and antigen-experienced compartments could not be compared conclusively.

Library preparation employed 5' RACE. TCRdb records Illumina HiSeq 2500 as the sequencer. The second PCR ran for roughly 7 to 11 cycles and used a J-beta primer mix along with a sample-barcoded 5' primer. Each TCR beta cDNA molecule received a unique molecular identifier from a template-switch 5' adaptor carrying 12 random nucleotides. Each sample yielded at least 3 million CDR3-containing paired-end reads. The Mint cDNA synthesis kit, primed by a TRBC-specific oligonucleotide, was used to synthesize first-strand cDNA from all RNA. After uracil-DNA glycosylase treatment, a first 18-cycle PCR used universal primers M1SS and BC2_uni_R on all cDNA. On the study's bioinformatics: For normalization, 1 million high-quality reads were randomly selected from each sample, with every read carrying a distinct molecular identifier. Instead of being binned into consensus sequences, reads that shared molecular identifiers were thrown out. MiTCR, with a Q25 quality threshold and the strictest error-elimination algorithm, was used for CDR3 identification, clonotype clustering and error correction. A nonparametric unseen species model with Euler transformation was used to estimate a lower bound on total TCR beta diversity. TCRdb passed the public sequencing reads through fastp at Q25 and MiXCR, retaining productive beta sequences. Identical CDR3 proteins give one entry, which carries the most common genes and DNA. These V and J calls rely on TCRdb rather than the paper's analysis. For this sample the table gives fewer than 750,000 distinct CDR3 sequences, of which roughly 43% were detected only once. The ten biggest clones cover roughly 25% of the sample.

Donors were under 40 systemically healthy Caucasian individuals from Russia aged about 6 to 100 years. Roughly 9 milliliters of peripheral blood were drawn from each donor into EDTA-treated Vacutainer tubes. Ficoll-Paque density-gradient centrifugation was used to isolate PBMCs, with at least 6 million obtained per sample. Total RNA, at least 6 micrograms per sample, was extracted from PBMCs with Trizol reagent. The percentages of naive CD45RAhigh/CD27high T cells were determined by flow cytometry on a PBMC aliquot from every donor. Note on this clonotype: There is no known antigen for this receptor. No qualities accompany the bases; no much larger clone lies one base away.

The CDR3 sequence holds 15 residues, the cysteine and phenylalanine included. Only the CDR3 part of the read is kept: 45 bases, read in frame from the first base. V is cut by 6 bases and J by 1 base, and the space between the germline ends is 13 bases. Rearrangement joined TRBV12-3 or TRBV12-4 to TRBJ2-1; TRBD1 might be the D gene, on 6 matching bases. This TCR was sampled from a man aged 80 or over in good health. The source material was blood. The CDR3 corresponds to CASRPQRGSYNEQFF. The DNA sequence reads TGTGCCAGCAGACCCCAGAGGGGGTCCTACAATGAGCAGTTCTTC.